This T cell receptor (beta chain) originates from a study of lymphopenia after photon versus proton radiotherapy. The germline CDR1 and CDR2 sequences are SGHAT and FQNNGV. The germline V and J ends were trimmed by 5 bases and 2 bases, with 20 bases remaining between them. There are 17 residues in the CDR3. The method was immunoSEQ multiplex PCR; TCRdb's version includes in-frame clones alone and lacks a portion of them. Of approximately 80,000 clones detected, approximately 82% appear once; the ten largest clones hold 1.3% to 1.5%. The sequence was collected from a man aged 55 to 70 with pancreatic cancer. The rearrangement uses TRBV11-2 and TRBJ2-3, with a weak D call TRBD2 (5 bases). The starting material was peripheral blood, obtained from a patient treated with proton-based radiotherapy. CDR3 sequence: CASSHLTRVGPTDTQYF. The CDR3 DNA is TGTGCCAGCAGCCACCTAACTAGAGTAGGTCCCACAGATACGCAGTATTTT.